This TCR beta chain was profiled in a study of blood T cells in healthy people across ages. Alongside a J-beta primer mix, a sample-barcoded 5' primer served in a second PCR lasting 7 to 11 cycles. A single record per CDR3 protein comes from TCRdb applying MiXCR to the 5' RACE reads. The table lists approximately 800,000 distinct CDR3 sequences, about 53% of them singletons, with roughly 37% in the top ten. This clonotype was detected ten times or more. What it binds is not known. CDR1 is LGHDT, CDR2 YNNKEL, per germline (reference sequence). The length of the CDR3 is 14 residues. Trimming pared 0 bases from V and 3 bases from J, leaving 9 bases between. Points from the study as a whole: Donor CMV infection status was unknown, possibly confounding age-related changes in expanded clonotypes.

The TCR comes from a man older than 75 in good health. The rearrangement links TRBV3-1 to TRBJ2-7; a possible D gene is TRBD1 (6 bases). Sequencing was carried out using blood. CDR3 sequence: CASSQETGYYEQYF. DNA for the CDR3: TGTGCCAGCAGCCAAGAAACAGGGTACTACGAGCAGTACTTC.